The present T cell receptor beta chain was sequenced within a study of cytomegalovirus exposure and HLA in healthy donors (dated by TCRdb to the late 2010s). For the wider study: According to an earlier analysis of 587 of the donors, 200 million or so T cells yielded approximately 120 million unique TCR beta sequences and 250 to 350 Gb of sequence data. An early release that covered some 630 HLA-typed donors contained about 300 gigabases of sequencing data and about 84 million unique TCR sequences. Of the approximately 400 genotyped donors, around 81% fell in the genetic ancestry cluster associated with self-reported Caucasian donors. The aim of the study was to test whether cataloging public T cell receptors could identify signatures of past pathogen exposure. The study profiled the T cell repertoires of some 610 subjects by immunosequencing and related them to cytomegalovirus serostatus. Along with the roughly 700-subject first cohort, a separate validation cohort of over a hundred different subjects was used. To predict cytomegalovirus infection status, the study combined high-throughput TCR immunosequencing, statistical association of individual TCRs with disease status, and machine learning. To study patterns of TCR occurrence, a later analysis re-analyzed previously published TCR beta repertoires from 666 donors and added high-resolution HLA genotyping. The later analysis used no new phenotypic data to find candidate immune exposures, relying instead on TCR beta sequences and their occurrence across donors. In an earlier analysis of 550 to 700 of the donors, high-throughput TCR beta sequencing was used to judge whether each TCR beta V gene segment behaved as functional or pseudogenic. Donor age, sex, ethnicity and CMV serostatus were compiled alongside the repertoire data. A later genetic analysis took genome-wide SNP genotypes for about three fifths of the roughly 700 donors and used that subset as a discovery cohort. All discovery cohort repertoires had been generated on a single sequencing platform. Both class I and class II loci were covered by HLA typing, at four-digit resolution. Typing coverage varied by locus: roughly 629-640 donors for A, B, C, DRB1 and DQB1; 500 to 550 for DQA1; about 590 for DPA1; about 450 for DPB1. Because of strong linkage in the cohort, four or five DR-DQ haplotypes were treated as single units for association and clustering. On average, around 240,000 unique TCR beta nucleotide sequences were sequenced per donor among several hundred genotyped donors of the cohort, with roughly 19% of those sequences being non-productive. Findings and caveats that apply to the study as a whole: Because the 87-base-pair reads could not distinguish some IMGT-functional V segments, including TRBV6-2 and TRBV6-3, those segments were excluded. In a later genetic analysis, fewer N-insertions in productive TCRs were reported among donors in an Asian-associated ancestry cluster than the approximately 670-donor mean. The earlier analysis of some 540 of the donors excluded 15 to 20 rarely observed V segments, including chromosome 9 orphons, because counts were too low. In the study, around 150 TCR beta chains were listed as associated with cytomegalovirus. A cluster of highly shared sequence variants was judged likely to be a technical artifact of the sequencing pipeline. Presence/absence analyses assumed roughly uniform sequencing depth across donors, an assumption that may not hold. At a false discovery rate of 0.05, a later analysis linked around 17,000 TCR beta sequences to specific HLA alleles. According to a later analysis, most CMV-associated TCR beta chains appeared to be HLA-restricted, and the HLA associations seemed to be driven largely by CMV exposure. For the cohort, immune exposure information was limited to CMV serostatus. According to the authors, the approach could potentially be generalized to other disease states and immunological phenotypes. V-gene and J-gene trimming of TCR beta chains was associated with a missense DCLRE1C variant in a later genetic analysis, and the association was replicated in an independent cohort. Most TCR sequences were seen in very few donors, while some public TCRs were found in many individuals. This cohort had only TCR beta chains sequenced, and the lack of alpha or paired-chain data limited which features could be detected. An earlier analysis of approximately 600 of the donors showed that most TCR beta V segments appeared in productive rearrangements either about 87% or about 30% of the time, which broadly matched IMGT annotations. A further reported finding was that TCR beta sequences accurately predicted the HLA-A and HLA-B alleles for most subjects in the first cohort. When HLA alleles, especially DR and DQ, strongly co-occurred, TCR associations were difficult to assign to individual alleles. Several of the top co-occurrence clusters appeared to be linked to parvovirus B19, influenza, CMV and Epstein-Barr virus, according to a later analysis. Compared with equally common non-associated chains, HLA-associated TCR beta chains in a later analysis were more clonally expanded and had lower generation probabilities. Because some donors lacked HLA typing at each locus, the association tests relied only on the typed subset. In vitro tests confirmed that a few of the cytomegalovirus-associated TCR beta chains recognize cytomegalovirus antigens. A later analysis found that TCR association rates varied across HLA loci, with DRB1 alleles showing the most associated TCRs and HLA-C alleles the fewest. The classifier was reported to diagnose cytomegalovirus status with high specificity and sensitivity in both the original and validation cohorts. Linkage disequilibrium might explain the correlated functional status among segregating V segments, but an unknown experimental factor could not be ruled out.

V lost 0 bases and J lost 1 base; the stretch between them is 13 bases long. The germline V gene (reference sequence) provides CDR1 SGHNT and CDR2 YYREEE. Inclusive of the bounding cysteine and phenylalanine, the CDR3 is 16 residues long. Here the CDR3 DNA is all that survives: 48 bases in frame from base 1. The method behind the library was the immunoSEQ multiplex PCR assay. For the multiplex PCR, a mixture combining 60 forward primers for TCR Vbeta segments and 13 reverse primers for TCR Jbeta segments was used. The CDR3 region of rearranged TCR beta genes was amplified from genomic DNA with a multiplex PCR assay. The amplified TCR beta libraries were sequenced on the Illumina HiSeq System as 87-base-pair reads. As for how the authors treated the data: In a later analysis, some 80 million unique TCR beta chains were counted across the approximately 670 repertoires, and around 10 million of these chains were shared by at least two donors. Raw reads were error-corrected and collapsed into unique sequences with a nearest-neighbor algorithm that merged closely related sequences to remove PCR and sequencing errors. V, D and J gene segments were assigned by aligning CDR3 sequences to IMGT reference sequences. For a sequence to be retained, a match of at least six nucleotides was required to both a V gene segment and a J gene segment. A rearrangement was called productive if the CDR3 had no stop codons and remained in frame with V and J, and every other rearrangement was called non-productive. CDR3 was defined according to IMGT convention as the region running from the second conserved V-encoded cysteine to the conserved J-encoded phenylalanine. In an earlier analysis of approximately 590 of the donors, sequences lacking an unambiguous match to a single V gene segment were excluded. An earlier analysis of approximately 590 of the donors classified V segments as functional when productive rearrangements were above 56.7% and as segregating when the standard deviation between donors was above 5%. A statistical classification framework was developed to diagnose cytomegalovirus status using the catalog of TCR beta chain sequences. V and J gene assignment, in a later analysis, came from comparing TCR nucleotide sequences with IMGT/GENE-DB human TR gene sequences. The TCRdist pipeline was used in a later analysis to assign CDR3 sequences and most-parsimonious VDJ recombination scenarios. In a later analysis, every TCR beta chain was defined by the combination of its CDR3 amino acid sequence and its V-gene family, and reads without a unique V-gene family were dropped. As a way to deal with suspected cross-contamination and a sequencing artifact, a later analysis dropped more than 500 nucleotide sequences that were highly shared and had low generation probability. For each public chain, a later analysis derived a clonal expansion index from normalized ranks of inferred template counts within each repertoire. Generation probabilities in a later analysis came from a VDJ recombination model fitted to out-of-frame rearrangements, and those results were checked against IGoR. In a later analysis, TCR-TCR, TCR-HLA and TCR-CMV co-occurrence was scored with hypergeometric tests, and a repertoire-size bias correction was applied to TCR pairs. In a later analysis, false discovery rates were estimated by permuting HLA or CMV assignments 20 times. A later analysis grouped co-occurring TCRs with DBSCAN, adding TCRdist sequence similarity when clustering within HLA-allele-positive subsets. Repertoires with fewer than 30,000 or more than 120,000 public chains, plus five repertoires with anomalous nucleotide sharing, were excluded from co-occurrence clustering. As stored in TCRdb, this immuneACCESS dataset retains in-frame rearrangements with V and J assigned. A fraction of the clones does not appear; measured against another copy, unresolved V genes explain less than half of the discrepancy, and the remainder lacks a known reason. V and J calls and clone size come straight from that table; D and trimming were deduced from the DNA. A total of approximately 200,000 clones appear in this sample, 75% to 80% of them only once. The top ten hold 1.5% to 2% of the sample.

On this clone itself: No cognate antigen has been identified for it. No per-base quality is available; no much larger clone lies one base away.

The cohort comprised some 680 healthy bone marrow donors. Cohort members were all nominally healthy when sampled, although unrecorded immune exposures were likely present. The donor tested CMV seronegative, placing the donor among the 350 to 400 seronegative members of the cohort. A peripheral blood sample was provided by each donor, and peripheral blood mononuclear cells were used for TCR beta sequencing. Genomic DNA was extracted from the blood cell samples with the Qiagen DNeasy Blood Extraction Kit. The chain links TRBV5-4 with TRBJ2-5; TRBD2 is perhaps the D gene, given 6 matching bases. The origin of this receptor is a man between 18 and 35 years old in good health and CMV-seronegative. The sample comprised PBMCs. The nucleotides read TGTGCCAGCAGCTTGGGTGAGGGACTGAGCCAAGAGACCCAGTACTTC. It translates to CASSLGEGLSQETQYF.